The rows below give T cell receptor beta chains drawn from one sample of a study of T cells in Graves' hyperthyroidism and ophthalmopathy. Via MiXCR, TCRdb re-called the multiplex PCR reads, giving one row per CDR3 protein. The sample shows about 92,000 distinct CDR3 sequences, around 52% of them seen only once. The source material was blood. Receptor source: a woman in her thirties or forties with Graves' hyperthyroidism. Each CDR3 is given with its conserved first and last residue. Only some rows state a clone size, as once, few, many or a class for expanded clones.

cdr3_length j_call v_call clone_size cdr3_aa
16 TRBJ2-5 TRBV5-5 many CASSEGLAATQETQYF
15 TRBJ1-5 TRBV10-3 - CAISESRGRDQPQHF
15 TRBJ2-7 TRBV5-1 few CASSGTGGSVGEQYF
17 TRBJ1-3 TRBV2 - CASSLEPRQVLGYTIYF
15 TRBJ2-3 TRBV20-1 few CSASILADRGDTQYF
13 TRBJ1-1 TRBV7-9 - CASSLGRTAEAFF
20 TRBJ1-5 TRBV7-2 - CASSLGTGTASGTPNQPQHF
15 TRBJ1-2 TRBV20-1 - CSAEEGGQANYGYTF
14 TRBJ1-6 TRBV25-1 - CASGTGVSNSPLHF
16 TRBJ2-5 TRBV7-2 - CASSLGVKAGDETQYF
14 TRBJ1-5 TRBV6-1 few CASSEGRVNQLQHF
16 TRBJ2-7 TRBV7-9 - CASSPRDRLLGVEQYF
12 TRBJ1-5 TRBV2 many CASSAPDQPQHF
15 TRBJ1-5 TRBV7-6 many CASSPHRGRRGAQHF
16 TRBJ1-1 TRBV7-9 many CASSFPMTGLNTEAFF
13 TRBJ2-5 TRBV20-1 - CSAAGQATETQYF
17 TRBJ2-7 TRBV20-1 - CSASGLLTGHILYEQYF
14 TRBJ2-5 TRBV6-5 many CASSRTPGQETQYF
13 TRBJ1-5 TRBV20-1 many CSAGAGLNQPQHF
14 TRBJ2-7 TRBV20-1 many CSARPGEGGYEQYF
16 TRBJ2-7 TRBV7-2 - CASSPQGTSVSYEQYF
13 TRBJ1-2 TRBV7-9 many CASSSDGEYGYTF
18 TRBJ1-2 TRBV7-2 - CASSFYICSALTFLGYTF
13 TRBJ1-1 TRBV7-9 - CASGQGLNTEAFF
19 TRBJ1-2 TRBV13 - CASSLGLAGTYEQYFGYTF
13 TRBJ1-1 TRBV5-5 - CASSLVYAPEAFF
14 TRBJ2-3 TRBV5-1 many CASSLVAPADTQYF
12 TRBJ1-1 TRBV19 many CASSMGRTEAFF
13 TRBJ2-7 TRBV14 many CASRDRGAYEQYF
15 TRBJ2-7 TRBV4-2 many CASSQSSGRQYEQYF
12 TRBJ2-5 TRBV5-4 - CASLRGAETQYF
16 TRBJ2-3 TRBV7-2 - CASSLRLAGRTDTQYF
13 TRBJ1-1 TRBV7-9 - CASSATPDRVALF
13 TRBJ2-7 TRBV7-8 - CASTLTGTYEQYF
13 TRBJ2-6 TRBV10-3 - CAIGVGFSNTEAF
14 TRBJ1-5 TRBV9 once CASSVGQGNQPQHF
15 TRBJ1-4 TRBV2 many CASSLGTGPNEKLFF
11 TRBJ2-7 TRBV7-9 - CASSLGGGEYF
14 TRBJ2-7 TRBV7-8 many CASSQRPSAHEQYF
14 TRBJ2-5 TRBV10-2 - CASSEGLAGETQYF
14 TRBJ1-2 TRBV28 few CASSFGQGIDGYTF
12 TRBJ2-3 TRBV29-1 - CSLRAGADTQYF
15 TRBJ2-7 TRBV20-1 - CSAPGTSGRIYEQYF
15 TRBJ2-5 TRBV5-1 many CASSLQKTGQETQYF
13 TRBJ2-7 TRBV15 many CATSKETDYEQYF
15 TRBJ2-2 TRBV7-8 - CASSRWTSGTGELFF
15 TRBJ1-2 TRBV2 many CASSEARDGTYGYTF
16 TRBJ1-1 TRBV7-2 many CASSSNPWQANTEAFF
13 TRBJ1-5 TRBV11-1 - CASSPGEVETQHF
12 TRBJ1-2 TRBV11-3 many CAWEGDNYGYTF
14 TRBJ2-7 TRBV29-1 - CSVGSGGFFYEQYF
12 TRBJ2-5 TRBV30 - CAWSVGGETQYF